This T cell receptor beta chain was observed in a study of metastatic and nonmetastatic thyroid tumors (dated by TCRdb to about 2020). With regard to the full study: Repertoires from peripheral blood and from tumor or nodule tissue samples of malignant and benign thyroid patients were compared. Study-wide findings and limitations: In both blood and tumor samples, malignant tumors were reported to have significantly higher TCR beta diversity than benign nodules.

Library preparation was by PCR. The sequencing machine was an Illumina HiSeq 4000. The TCR beta-chain CDR3 region of each patient was profiled by high-throughput sequencing. The study's own analysis went as follows. The researchers built a classifier to tell apart papillary thyroid cancer patients with distant metastasis, based on CDR3 differences among clinicopathological groups. Repertoire diversity was assessed with the Shannon index, and tumor-blood repertoire similarity with the Morisita-Horn index. TCRdb reran the public reads through fastp at Q25 and MiXCR, keeping productive beta chains. The authors' filters were not applied to this entry. The sample data list 35,000 to 50,000 clones, and less than 20% of these were observed just once. Clones ranked in the top ten supply around a tenth of the sample. Its CDR3 holds 13 amino acids, cysteine through phenylalanine. Only the CDR3 DNA is retained, 39 bases long and in frame from the first base. V is clipped by 2 bases and J by 3 bases, and the sequence between their germline boundaries is 7 bases long. CDR1 and CDR2 (MNHEY, SMNVEV) derive from the germline V gene (reference sequence).

No treatment had been received by any patient before thyroid surgery. Using T-cell receptor beta sequencing, the researchers looked back retrospectively at clinical samples from patients, gathered between about 2011 and 2018. Ten or more counts support this clone. The target of this receptor is not known. One base away there is no much larger clone; base qualities are not given. The chain couples TRBV27 to TRBJ2-5, with the D gene too uncertain to name. The source material was tumor tissue. This clonotype was sampled from a female donor with papillary thyroid cancer or a benign thyroid nodule (not recorded which). Some clones in this sample may be carry-over from other donors' samples. Read as DNA, the sequence is TGTGCCAGCAGTTTAATGGCCGAAGAGACCCAGTACTTC. Its product reads: CASSLMAEETQYF.